This passage covers 24 T cell receptor beta chains from one sample sequenced in a study of post-analysis software for immune sequencing data. Their antigen targets remain unknown. TCR beta cDNA libraries included unique molecular identifiers. From the PCR reads, TCRdb called clonotypes with MiXCR, one entry per CDR3 protein. Among hundreds of thousands of distinct CDR3 sequences listed, about 32% were seen once. Study-level points and caveats: When patients were compared with controls, a handful of TRBV segments were more frequent, TRBV5-6, TRBV5-1 and TRBV20-1 among them.

Sequences were obtained from blood. Every receptor here comes from a girl between 10 and 17 years old with multiple sclerosis.

This clonotype was counted between two and nine times. This chain links TRBV7-2 with TRBJ2-4, with D perhaps matching TRBD1 or TRBD2 (6 bases each). CDR3 size: 14 residues. V was shortened by 5 bases and J by 8 bases, with 16 bases between the two germline ends. From germline, CDR1 is SGHTA and CDR2 FQGNSA. CDR3 in DNA: TGTGCCAGCAGCCAACGCCCAGGGGAGGACATTCAGTACTTC. Translated: CASSQRPGEDIQYF.

This chain connects TRBV29-1 to TRBJ1-5, with 9 bases lining up with TRBD1. The CDR3 consists of 19 residues. The V gene end was trimmed by 0 bases and the J gene end by 2 bases; junction bases not matched to a gene: 14. CDR1 is SQVTM and CDR2 is ANQGSEA in the germline V gene. DNA for the CDR3: TGCAGCGTTGAAGATCGGACAGGGGAATGGGAAGAAGGCAATCAGCCCCAGCATTTT. Protein: CSVEDRTGEWEEGNQPQHF.

This clonotype was found a few times. The chain recombines TRBV4-3 with TRBJ2-1; 8 bases fit TRBD1. This CDR3 is built from 15 residues. V lost 3 bases, J lost 6 bases, and 7 bases stayed unmatched. Looked up from germline, CDR1 is LGHNA and CDR2 is YSLEER. The chain's CDR3 is CASSQNQGAGNEQFF. The CDR3 bases are TGCGCCAGCAGCCAGAACCAGGGGGCCGGCAATGAGCAGTTCTTC.

The chain carries TRBV9 and TRBJ2-1, with 13 bases aligning to TRBD2. The junction had 7 bases not matched to a gene; V was cut back by 4 bases and J by 3 bases. CDR1 is SGDLS and CDR2 is YYNGEE in the germline V gene. The CDR3 totals 17 residues. The CDR3 DNA is TGTGCCAGCAGCTCAAGACTAGCGGGGGGACGCTACAATGAGCAGTTCTTC. Amino acid sequence: CASSSRLAGGRYNEQFF. Combining the CDR3 with reference TRBV9 and TRBJ2-1 gives the whole variable domain DSGVTQTPKHLITATGQRVTLRCSPRSGDLSVYWYQQSLDQGLQFLIQYYNGEERAKGNILERFSAQQFPDLHSELNLSSLELGDSALYFCASSSRLAGGRYNEQFFGPGTRLTVL.

Ten or more counts support this clonotype. The V call is TRBV27, the J call TRBJ2-5, with D tentatively TRBD1 (5 bases). The CDR3 runs 15 residues. In germline, CDR1 is MNHEY, CDR2 SMNVEV (reference sequence). V gave up 0 bases and J gave up 5 bases, with 13 bases separating them. CDR3 DNA sequence: TGTGCCAGCAGTTTATCGTGGACACCGAGGGAGACCCAGTACTTC. It specifies CASSLSWTPRETQYF.

J is TRBJ2-1 and V is TRBV7-9; TRBD2 might be the D (6 bases). From germline, CDR1 is SEHNR and CDR2 FQNEAQ (reference sequence). The CDR3 sequence is 16 residues long. V lost 5 bases to trimming and J lost 0 bases, with 14 bases between them. The CDR3, as DNA: TGTGCCAGCAGCCTACGAGCGGGTGCCTCCTACAATGAGCAGTTCTTC. Translated, it gives CASSLRAGASYNEQFF. Full variable domain (remainder filled in from reference TRBV7-9 and TRBJ2-1): DTGVSQNPRHKITKRGQNVTFRCDPISEHNRLYWYRQTLGQGPEFLTYFQNEAQLEKSRLLSDRFSAERPKGSFSTLEIQRTEQGDSAMYLCASSLRAGASYNEQFFGPGTRLTVL.

This chain uses TRBV6-2 or TRBV6-3 with TRBJ2-2; D gene ambiguous. Between the trimmed V and J ends, which lost 6 bases and 7 bases, there was a span of 24 bases. The CDR3 totals 17 residues. Per the germline V gene, CDR1 is MNHEY and CDR2 is SVGEGT. CDR3 in amino acids: CASSRQQTPMRDGELFF. CDR3 nucleotides: TGTGCCAGCAGCCGTCAGCAGACCCCCATGAGAGACGGGGAGCTGTTTTTT.

The chain uses TRBV5-1 and TRBJ2-3; TRBD2 agrees at 12 bases. The CDR3 length is 17 residues. The germline V gene has CDR1 SGHRS and CDR2 YFSETQ. V was clipped by 4 bases and J by 3 bases; unmatched bases: 9. The CDR3 reads CASSQSTSGSTTDTQYF. The DNA for the CDR3 is TGCGCCAGCAGCCAATCGACTAGCGGGAGTACTACAGATACGCAGTATTTT.

V gene TRBV20-1 combines with J gene TRBJ1-5; D is perhaps TRBD1 (6 bases). Trimming left V 6 bases short and J 11 bases short, with 14 bases between. From germline, CDR1 is DFQATT and CDR2 SNEGSKA (reference sequence). This CDR3 comprises 11 residues. This CDR3 reads CSASWAGAQHF. CDR3 nucleotide sequence: TGCAGTGCCAGCTGGGCAGGGGCCCAGCATTTT.

The chain links TRBV4-1 to TRBJ2-1; 11 bases match TRBD2. Germline assignment: CDR1 MGHRA and CDR2 YSYEKL. The V and J ends lost 1 base and 7 bases, in that order; junction bases with no gene match: 9. The CDR3 is 17 residues long. This CDR3 reads CASSQVALAGGINEQFF. CDR3 bases: TGCGCCAGCAGCCAAGTGGCCCTAGCGGGAGGTATAAATGAGCAGTTCTTC.

The rearrangement uses TRBV5-1 and TRBJ2-7; a possible D gene is TRBD2 (6 bases). Germline assignment: CDR1 SGHRS and CDR2 YFSETQ. CDR3 length: 13 residues. Trimming shortened V by 4 bases and J by 7 bases, and 15 bases separated the two germline ends. CDR3 region: CASSGKGLSEQYF. As DNA, the CDR3 is TGCGCCAGCAGCGGGAAGGGACTGTCGGAGCAGTACTTC.

The chain recombines TRBV4-1 with TRBJ2-5; either TRBD1 or TRBD2 may supply D (5 bases each). The V and J ends lost 0 bases and 5 bases respectively, with 16 bases between them. The CDR3 has 16 amino acids. CDR1 MGHRA and CDR2 YSYEKL come from the germline V gene. CDR3 DNA: TGCGCCAGCAGCCAAGACGGGACCCGAAGCCAGGAGACCCAGTACTTC. Protein: CASSQDGTRSQETQYF.

The chain has TRBV10-3 and TRBJ2-5; D may be TRBD1 (6 bases). CDR3 length: 17 amino acids. Trimming pared 0 bases from V and 5 bases from J, leaving 19 bases between. Germline values: CDR1 ENHRY, CDR2 SYGVKD. The CDR3 region is CAISESLLTGAGETQYF. The CDR3 DNA reads as TGTGCCATCAGTGAGTCTTTACTGACAGGAGCAGGGGAGACCCAGTACTTC.

This clonotype has a handful of counts. The chain uses TRBV5-5 and TRBJ1-1, with D perhaps matching TRBD1 (5 bases). V was shortened by 4 bases and J by 7 bases, with 14 bases between the two germline ends. The CDR3 runs to 13 residues. Germline values: CDR1 SGHKS, CDR2 YYEKEE (reference sequence). This CDR3 is CASSRNRDVEAFF. CDR3 nucleotide sequence: TGTGCCAGCAGCAGGAACCGGGACGTTGAAGCTTTCTTT.

The gene calls are TRBV7-2 and TRBJ2-7, with no clear D. V was trimmed by 1 base and J by 6 bases, leaving 22 bases between them. Germline lookup yields CDR1 SGHTA and CDR2 FQGNSA. This CDR3 region has 17 residues. For the CDR3, the DNA is TGTGCCAGCAGCTTAGTGCGTGCTGGCGCTTACCCCGGCGAGCAGTACTTC. It codes for CASSLVRAGAYPGEQYF. The full variable domain, completed using reference TRBV7-2 and TRBJ2-7, is GAGVSQSPSNKVTEKGKDVELRCDPISGHTALYWYRQSLGQGLEFLIYFQGNSAPDKSGLPSDRFSAERTGGSVSTLTIQRTQQEDSAVYLCASSLVRAGAYPGEQYFGPGTRLTVT.

For this clonotype: Compared with germline, one end of the junction differs, possibly owing to a read error. The chain is built from TRBV11-2 and TRBJ2-7; D remains ambiguous. The end of the DNA is better explained by TRBJ2-4, so the J call may be wrong. The CDR3 is made up of 14 amino acids. CDR1 SGHAT and CDR2 FQNNGV come from the germline V gene. Here the CDR3 DNA reads TGTGCCTGCAGCTTATCATTTGGGCAGAACATTCAGTACTTC. Translated: CACSLSFGQNIQYF.

The V call is TRBV13, the J call TRBJ2-3; the D gene is possibly TRBD1 (6 bases). CDR1 is PRHDT and CDR2 is FYEKMQ in the germline V gene (reference sequence). The length of the CDR3 is 17 residues. V lost 2 bases and J 6 bases, leaving 21 bases between the germline ends. The CDR3 region has the DNA TGTGCCAGCAGCTTATCTCCCCTCAGGGGACCTCGCGATACGCAGTATTTT. Translated, it gives CASSLSPLRGPRDTQYF.

This clonotype was found a few times. The chain joins TRBV7-2 to TRBJ1-5; D remains ambiguous. Between the trimmed V and J ends, which lost 7 bases and 0 bases, there was a span of 10 bases. The V gene's germline CDR1 is SGHTA and CDR2 FQGNSA. CDR3 length equals 14 residues. The DNA for the CDR3 is TGTGCCAGCACCCTACGTTATAGCAATCAGCCCCAGCATTTT. This codes for CASTLRYSNQPQHF. Variable domain in full (rest from reference TRBV7-2 and TRBJ1-5): GAGVSQSPSNKVTEKGKDVELRCDPISGHTALYWYRQSLGQGLEFLIYFQGNSAPDKSGLPSDRFSAERTGGSVSTLTIQRTQQEDSAVYLCASTLRYSNQPQHFGDGTRLSIL.

The rearrangement uses TRBV20-1 and TRBJ2-5, with 9 bases that match TRBD2. Germline trimming cut 1 base from V and 7 bases from J; bases unmatched to any gene: 7. The CDR3 has 14 amino acids. Germline V gives CDR1 DFQATT, CDR2 SNEGSKA (reference sequence). The CDR3: CSARVPQAGGTQYF. The CDR3 nucleotides are TGCAGTGCTAGAGTTCCCCAAGCGGGGGGGACCCAGTACTTC.

This clonotype was counted between two and nine times. The V call is TRBV10-3, the J call TRBJ2-7, with D possibly TRBD1 on 5 matching bases. Germline V gene data show CDR1 as ENHRY and CDR2 as SYGVKD. The CDR3 covers 13 residues. Trimming pared 11 bases from V and 0 bases from J, leaving 14 bases between. CDR3 sequence reads: CAPSSQDSYEQYF. CDR3 nucleotide sequence: TGTGCCCCTTCCTCACAGGACTCCTACGAGCAGTACTTC.

The rearrangement uses TRBV6-1 and TRBJ2-5; TRBD2 matches 7 bases. The J call is uncertain, as TRBJ2-7 better fits the DNA end. The CDR3 contains 13 residues. CDR1 MNHNS and CDR2 SASEGT come from the germline V gene. For the CDR3, the DNA is TGTGCCAGCAGTGAGCGGGAGTGCTACGAGCAGTACTTC. It encodes CASSERECYEQYF.

This clonotype was detected a few times. The V gene is TRBV28, the J gene TRBJ2-3; D is perhaps TRBD2 (5 bases). CDR3 size: 14 residues. CDR1 MDHEN and CDR2 SYDVKM come from the germline V gene. Deletions cut 6 bases from V and 0 bases from J, with 10 bases between. The CDR3 DNA sequence: TGTGCCAGCAGCGAAGCGGCTAGCACAGATACGCAGTATTTT. Translation gives CASSEAASTDTQYF. Full variable domain (rest looked up from reference TRBV28 and TRBJ2-3): DVKVTQSSRYLVKRTGEKVFLECVQDMDHENMFWYRQDPGLGLRLIYFSYDVKMKEKGDIPEGYSVSREKKERFSLILESASTNQTSMYLCASSEAASTDTQYFGPGTRLTVL.

This clonotype was observed many times. V is TRBV7-2 and J is TRBJ1-2; maybe TRBD1 (6 bases). CDR1 and CDR2 from the germline V gene are SGHTA and FQGNSA. V lost 4 bases and J lost 8, with 14 bases in between. The CDR3 is 13 residues long. CDR3 sequence (DNA): TGTGCCAGCAGCTCCGACAGGATTTACGGCTACACCTTC. Its protein is CASSSDRIYGYTF.

The chain links TRBV5-1 to TRBJ2-1, with 12 bases that match TRBD2. This CDR3 is built from 19 residues. Germline V gives CDR1 SGHRS, CDR2 YFSETQ. The ends lost 5 bases at V and 3 bases at J; junction bases unmatched: 15. The CDR3 DNA reads TGCGCCAGCAGGACTAGCGGGGGCGCTGGGTCAGGCCACTACAATGAGCAGTTCTTC. This codes for CASRTSGGAGSGHYNEQFF. Full variable domain (missing parts from reference TRBV5-1 and TRBJ2-1): KAGVTQTPRYLIKTRGQQVTLSCSPISGHRSVSWYQQTPGQGLQFLFEYFSETQRNKGNFPGRFSGRQFSNSRSEMNVSTLELGDSALYLCASRTSGGAGSGHYNEQFFGPGTRLTVL.